These T cell receptor beta chains were read from a single sample in a study of PD-1 blockade in classical Hodgkin lymphoma. The table came from immunoSEQ multiplex PCR; TCRdb's copy has only in-frame clones and leaves some out. The table lists tens of thousands of clones, approximately 90% of them singletons. Sequencing input: peripheral blood mononuclear cells (PBMCs). The receptors originated from a human donor with classical Hodgkin lymphoma. Each CDR3 is given with its conserved first and last residue. D genes are given only for firm matches. Clone size is not always given. Where it is, it says once, few, many or a class for expanded clones.

- 18 - TRBJ1-5 TRBV4-2 TGTGCCAGCAGCCCACAAGCCGGGGTTGGTTTAAGCAATCAGCCCCAGCATTTT CASSPQAGVGLSNQPQHF
- 12 - TRBJ2-2 TRBV19 TGTGCCACCAGGGTGAACACCGGGGAGCTGTTTTTT CATRVNTGELFF
- 16 - TRBJ1-2 TRBV7-9 TGTGCCAGCAGCCCTTCCGACGGCACACTAAACTATGGCTACACCTTC CASSPSDGTLNYGYTF
TRBD2 14 - TRBJ2-3 TRBV19 TGTGCCAGTACTGCGGGAGGGGGCACAGATACGCAGTATTTT CASTAGGGTDTQYF
- 13 - TRBJ2-4 TRBV5-1 TGCGCCAGCAGCTTGGCCGAAGGGAACATTCAGTACTTC CASSLAEGNIQYF
- 13 - TRBJ1-1 TRBV28 TGTGCCAGCAGTCCAGGGGCAGGCCGGATGGCTTTCTTT CASSPGAGRMAFF
- 13 - TRBJ1-2 TRBV16 TGTGCCAGCAGCCCCAGAGGGGACTATGGCTACACCTTC CASSPRGDYGYTF
- 15 - TRBJ1-3 TRBV11-2 TGTGCCAGCAGCTTAGAGGGGTTCTCTGGAAACACCATATATTTT CASSLEGFSGNTIYF
- 13 - TRBJ1-1 TRBV4-2 TGTGCCAGCAGCCCGCTCATCCACACTGAAGCTTTCTTT CASSPLIHTEAFF
- 16 - TRBJ2-3 TRBV7-3 TGTGCCAGCAGCGTAAAAAGCAATTTTAGCACAGATACGCAGTATTTT CASSVKSNFSTDTQYF
- 16 once TRBJ1-2 TRBV7-6 TGTGCCAGCAGCTTGTTACCCGCAGGGGACCACTATGGCTACACCTTC CASSLLPAGDHYGYTF
TRBD1 14 once TRBJ1-2 TRBV25-1 TGTGCCAGCAGTGACCCCGGGACAGTCTATGGCTACACCTTC CASSDPGTVYGYTF
- 13 - TRBJ2-4 TRBV11-2 TGTGCCAGCAGCCCCTTTAAGGATCCCTTTCAGTACTTC CASSPFKDPFQYF
- 13 - TRBJ1-2 TRBV28 TGTGCCAGCAGTGGGGGGTCAAACTATGGCTACACCTTC CASSGGSNYGYTF
TRBD1 11 once TRBJ2-5 TRBV29-1 TGCAGCGCGCTACAGGGGGAGACCCAGTACTTC CSALQGETQYF
- 15 - TRBJ1-1 TRBV29-1 TGCAGCGTTGAATCGGGCCCCTCTGGCGGCGTTGGAGCTTTCTTT CSVESGPSGGVGAFF
- 12 - TRBJ1-3 TRBV30 TGTGCCTGGAGGCCCCCAGGAAACACCATATATTTT CAWRPPGNTIYF
TRBD2 16 once TRBJ2-1 TRBV14 TGTGCCAGCAGCCCGAGCGGGACTCTCTCCTACAATGAGCAGTTCTTC CASSPSGTLSYNEQFF
- 13 once TRBJ1-1 TRBV7-9 TGTGCCAGCAGCTCGTACAGGAGTAGCGAAGCTTTCTTT CASSSYRSSEAFF
- 13 - TRBJ2-7 TRBV5-1 TGCGCCAGCAGCTTGCAGGGTAGGGGCGAGCAGTACTTC CASSLQGRGEQYF
TRBD1 13 - TRBJ1-2 TRBV2 TGTGCCAGCGGAATGGGACAGGGGTATGGCTACACCTTC CASGMGQGYGYTF
- 15 - TRBJ2-3 TRBV6-5 TGTGCCAGCAGTCTAGTACGAGGGGGCACAGATACGCAGTATTTT CASSLVRGGTDTQYF
- 14 - TRBJ1-1 TRBV6-5 TGTGCCAGCAGTTTTTACAGAATGAACACTGAAGCTTTCTTT CASSFYRMNTEAFF
- 15 - TRBJ1-2 TRBV9 TGTGCCAGCAGCGTAGTAGCGGGGGGGGACTATGGCTACACCTTC CASSVVAGGDYGYTF
- 11 - TRBJ2-7 TRBV20-1 TGCAGTGCCGCCGGGGCCTACGAGCAGTACTTC CSAAGAYEQYF
TRBD2 15 - TRBJ2-7 TRBV6-5 TGTGCCAGCAGTAAGACTAGCTTGAACCTTTACGAGCAGTACTTC CASSKTSLNLYEQYF
TRBD1 15 - TRBJ1-1 TRBV6-5 TGTGCCAGCAGCTGGACAGGGGCGGGGAACACTGAAGCTTTCTTT CASSWTGAGNTEAFF
- 16 - TRBJ2-5 TRBV5-1 TGCGCCAGCAGCCCTCGGGGGGCAGGGTTTCAAGAGACCCAGTACTTC CASSPRGAGFQETQYF
- 12 - TRBJ2-7 TRBV28 TGTGCCAGTGGGTGGGGGTTTTACGAGCAGTACTTC CASGWGFYEQYF
- 12 - TRBJ2-3 TRBV6-1 TGTGCCAGCAGTTCTTCCCTAGATACGCAGTATTTT CASSSSLDTQYF
TRBD1 14 - TRBJ1-4 TRBV6-5 TGTGCCAGCAACTTCAGGGGGCTGGGTGAAAAACTGTTTTTT CASNFRGLGEKLFF
TRBD2 16 - TRBJ2-1 TRBV29-1 TGCAGCGTTGAAGGGTCGGGGACTAGCGGGAGAAATGAGCAGTTCTTC CSVEGSGTSGRNEQFF
- 13 - TRBJ2-7 TRBV28 TGTGCCAGCAGTTTCCTCTCCCCTCGAGAGCAGTACTTC CASSFLSPREQYF
- 10 - TRBJ2-7 TRBV6-4 TGTGCCAGCCGACCCTACGAGCAGTACTTC CASRPYEQYF
- 17 - TRBJ1-1 TRBV7-8 TGTGCCAGCAGCTCCTACATCCTACAGGCGGGGATATTTGAAGCTTTCTTT CASSSYILQAGIFEAFF
TRBD1 16 - TRBJ2-1 TRBV9 TGTGCCAGCAGCTGGTCTTCCGGGACAGATTACAATGAGCAGTTCTTC CASSWSSGTDYNEQFF
- 12 once TRBJ1-1 TRBV30 TGTGCCTGGAACAGAGGGAACACTGAAGCTTTCTTT CAWNRGNTEAFF
- 15 - TRBJ2-4 TRBV9 TGTGCCAGCAGCGAGGGAGTGGTAGGCAAAAACATTCAGTACTTC CASSEGVVGKNIQYF
TRBD1 12 once TRBJ1-1 TRBV29-1 TGCAGCGTTGTCTCGGGGGACAGGGGGGCTTTCTTT CSVVSGDRGAFF
TRBD1 15 - TRBJ2-3 TRBV5-1 TGCGCCAGCAGCACAGGGGGCGGTAACACAGATACGCAGTATTTT CASSTGGGNTDTQYF
TRBD2 17 - TRBJ2-3 TRBV5-4 TGTGCCAGTAGCTTGGGGCTGGGACTAGCGGGAGCAGATACGCAGTATTTT CASSLGLGLAGADTQYF
- 14 - TRBJ1-1 TRBV7-3 TGTGCCAGCAGCTCCACAGGGCCGAACACTGAAGCTTTCTTT CASSSTGPNTEAFF
- 13 - TRBJ1-1 TRBV9 TGTGCCAGCAGCCTCGGGACACCCTTTGAAGCTTTCTTT CASSLGTPFEAFF
- 14 - TRBJ2-7 TRBV5-1 TGCGCCAGCACTACGACCCGAAGCTCCTACGAGCAGTACTTC CASTTTRSSYEQYF
- 16 - TRBJ1-2 TRBV27 TGTGCCAGCAGTTCAATACTAGGGGAGGCTTTCTATGGCTACACCTTC CASSSILGEAFYGYTF